Listed here are 32 T cell receptor beta chains from one sample, sequenced in a study of shared clonotypes between healthy human individuals. The assay was immunoSEQ multiplex PCR, and TCRdb's table has in-frame clones only and misses some. The profile covers about 2.4 million clones, with roughly 93% appearing a single time and 0.36% taken by the ten largest. The specimen was naive CD4+ T cells from PBMCs. The sample's subset: CD45RA+ positively selected. The receptors were gathered from a man aged 18 to 30 in good health. Some clones in this sample may be carry-over from other donors' samples.

This sequence joins TRBV6-5 and TRBJ2-2; TRBD1 aligns across 7 bases. The CDR3 runs 15 residues. CDR1 is MNHEY and CDR2 is SVGAGI in the germline V gene. J was trimmed by 4 bases and V by 2 bases; bases with no gene match: 4. CDR3 sequence reads: CASSYQTGTTGELFF. The CDR3, as DNA: TGTGCCAGCAGTTACCAGACAGGGACCACCGGGGAGCTGTTTTTT.

The V call is TRBV5-6, the J call TRBJ2-3, with D maybe TRBD2 (6 bases). The V and J ends lost 7 bases and 2 bases respectively, with 14 bases between them. The CDR3 spans 14 residues. Germline assignment: CDR1 SGHDT and CDR2 YYEEEE. CDR3 in amino acids: CASRRGYTTDTQYF. In DNA form, the CDR3 reads TGTGCCAGCCGCCGGGGGTACACCACAGATACGCAGTATTTT.

There are a few counts of this clone. The chain carries TRBV30 and TRBJ1-1; weak D call: TRBD1 (5 bases). The CDR3 is made up of 12 amino acids. The germline V and J ends were trimmed by 5 bases and 11 bases, with 18 bases remaining between them. The germline CDR1 and CDR2 sequences are GTSNPN and SVGIG (reference sequence). This chain's CDR3 is CAWGRSGVRAFF. The CDR3 DNA reads as TGTGCCTGGGGACGGTCGGGGGTTCGGGCTTTCTTT.

This clone was seen a handful of times. The chain carries TRBV2 and TRBJ1-5; D is unclear. Trimming cost V 3 bases and J 7 bases, with 7 bases left between them. The CDR3 covers 12 residues. The germline CDR1 and CDR2 sequences are SNHLY and FYNNEI. CDR3 DNA sequence: TGTGCCAGCAGTGAGAGGGTGCAGCCCCAGCATTTT. Protein: CASSERVQPQHF.

On this clone: Other DNA sequences in the same sample also yield this CDR3. The V gene is TRBV11-2, the J gene TRBJ1-3, with D possibly matching TRBD1 (5 bases). Per germline, CDR1 SGHAT and CDR2 FQNNGV. Trimming removed 3 bases from V and 0 bases from J, with 6 bases in between. This CDR3 is 14 amino acids long. CDR3 amino acids: CASSFGGSGNTIYF. In DNA, the CDR3 is TGTGCCAGCAGCTTTGGGGGCTCTGGAAACACCATATATTTT.

The sample holds one count of this clone. This chain uses TRBV28 with TRBJ1-1; TRBD1 aligns across 7 bases. The trim removed 10 bases at V and 11 bases at J, leaving 25 bases unmatched. The CDR3 consists of 16 residues. Germline-derived CDR1 and CDR2 are MDHEN and SYDVKM. In DNA, the CDR3 is TGTGCCACCGTCCTGGACAGGCCGTCGGCGGGGGTCGGGGCTTTCTTT. Amino acids: CATVLDRPSAGVGAFF.

This clone was seen only once. J is TRBJ1-1 and V is TRBV27, with no clear D. V was cut by 0 bases and J by 0 bases, with 11 bases left in between. This CDR3 is built from 16 residues. Germline V gene lookup returns CDR1 MNHEY and CDR2 SMNVEV (reference sequence). The CDR3 is CASSLSYLVMNTEAFF. Written as DNA, the CDR3 is TGTGCCAGCAGTTTATCCTATCTGGTCATGAACACTGAAGCTTTCTTT.

In nucleotides, the CDR3 is TGCGCCAGCAGCCTCACCGGGACAGGCAATGAAAAACTGTTTTTT. Protein: CASSLTGTGNEKLFF. The chain carries TRBV4-1 and TRBJ1-4; 8 bases align to TRBD1. There are 15 residues in the CDR3. The V gene end was trimmed by 4 bases and the J gene end by 5 bases; junction bases not matched to a gene: 6. Germline CDR1 is MGHRA and CDR2 is YSYEKL.

The chain is built from TRBV6-5 and TRBJ2-1; D may correspond to TRBD1 or TRBD2 (6 bases each). V dropped 6 bases and J dropped 1 base, with 13 bases sitting between them. Germline loops: CDR1 MNHEY, CDR2 SVGAGI. The CDR3 consists of 15 residues. The CDR3 sequence: CASSFRGGSYNEQFF. The CDR3 DNA follows: TGTGCCAGCAGCTTCAGGGGAGGATCCTACAATGAGCAGTTCTTC.

The genes are TRBV6-5 and TRBJ1-1; D might be TRBD1 (5 bases). The CDR3 has 11 residues. CDR1 MNHEY and CDR2 SVGAGI come from the germline V gene. Trimming shortened V by 6 bases and J by 10 bases, and 12 bases separated the two germline ends. The CDR3 DNA follows: TGTGCCAGCAGGAGGGGAAGTGGAGCTTTCTTT. This codes for CASRRGSGAFF.

The rearrangement links TRBV5-1 to TRBJ2-7, with TRBD2 as a possible D gene (5 bases). Germline V lookup: CDR1 SGHRS, CDR2 YFSETQ. CDR3 length: 13 amino acids. The V end was cut by 0 bases, the J end by 6 bases, with 10 bases between. CDR3 sequence reads: CASSLDPGSEQYF. DNA for the CDR3: TGCGCCAGCAGCTTGGATCCGGGAAGCGAGCAGTACTTC.

V usage is TRBV6-1 and J usage is TRBJ2-1; TRBD2 matches 7 bases. This CDR3 has 15 residues. Germline V CDR1 and CDR2: MNHNS, SASEGT. V was clipped by 6 bases and J by 4 bases; unmatched bases: 9. The CDR3 region is CASRPSSGGYNEQFF. Here the CDR3 DNA reads TGTGCCAGCAGGCCTTCTAGCGGCGGTTACAATGAGCAGTTCTTC.

This clone has just one count. A junction boundary mismatches the germline segment, possibly from a read error. This CDR3 is CASSLYRDSSEQYF. In nucleotides, the CDR3 is TGTGCCAGCAGTTTATATCGGGACTCCTCCGAGCAGTACTTC. The chain is built from TRBV27 and TRBJ2-7, with D possibly TRBD2 on 6 matching bases. CDR1 is MNHEY, CDR2 SMNVEV, per germline (reference sequence). This CDR3 has 14 amino acids.

The chain couples TRBV7-2 to TRBJ2-3; D is ambiguous. CDR3 length: 15 amino acids. Germline loops: CDR1 SGHTA, CDR2 FQGNSA. V gave up 0 bases and J gave up 1 base, with 8 bases separating them. In DNA, the CDR3 is TGTGCCAGCAGCTTAGCCTCGGCGGGCACAGATACGCAGTATTTT. It encodes CASSLASAGTDTQYF.

The rearrangement uses TRBV7-3 and TRBJ2-1, with 8 nucleotides matching TRBD1. V was pared by 5 bases and J by 3 bases, with 3 bases of the junction left unmatched. This CDR3 is built from 14 residues. Germline CDR1 is SGHTA and CDR2 is FQGTGA. The CDR3 spells CASSRTGNYNEQFF. The CDR3 DNA follows: TGTGCCAGCAGCCGGACAGGGAACTACAATGAGCAGTTCTTC.

The chain is built from TRBV6-5 and TRBJ2-7, with 8 bases lining up with TRBD1. CDR1 and CDR2 from the germline V gene are MNHEY and SVGAGI. This CDR3 region has 15 residues. The V and J ends lost 6 bases and 12 bases, in that order; junction bases with no gene match: 19. The CDR3 region is CASSSAGTGPTRRYF. For the CDR3, the DNA is TGTGCCAGCAGCAGCGCCGGGACAGGCCCCACGAGAAGGTACTTC.

This chain uses TRBV18 with TRBJ2-4, with D possibly being TRBD2 (6 bases). The V gene's germline CDR1 is KGHSH and CDR2 LQKENI. This CDR3 comprises 17 residues. Trimming cost V 2 bases and J 0 bases, with 14 bases left between them. The CDR3 DNA sequence: TGTGCCAGCTCACCAATCCCGGGACTTCTAGCCAAAAACATTCAGTACTTC. Translation gives CASSPIPGLLAKNIQYF.

This chain joins TRBV5-1 and TRBJ2-2, with D perhaps TRBD2 (6 bases). Trimming cost V 4 bases and J 1 base, with 11 bases left between them. This CDR3 is 15 amino acids long. Germline V gives CDR1 SGHRS, CDR2 YFSETQ. In DNA, the CDR3 is TGCGCCAGCAGCCCGACGGGGGAGAACACCGGGGAGCTGTTTTTT. Residues: CASSPTGENTGELFF.

The J gene is TRBJ2-2, the V gene TRBV18, with 10 nucleotides matching TRBD2. CDR1 and CDR2 (germline): KGHSH, LQKENI. Losses at the gene ends were 3 bases for V and 2 bases for J; bases not matched to a gene: 6. The CDR3 has 17 residues. CDR3 in DNA: TGTGCCAGCTCACCGCCAAGCGGGAGGGCCAACACCGGGGAGCTGTTTTTT. This encodes CASSPPSGRANTGELFF.

This sequence joins TRBV6-6 and TRBJ2-3; weak D call: TRBD2 (6 bases). The germline V and J ends were trimmed by 5 bases and 2 bases, with 17 bases remaining between them. From germline, CDR1 is MNHNY and CDR2 SVGAGI (reference sequence). The CDR3 covers 16 residues. CDR3 sequence reads: CASSGSGTALTDTQYF. The CDR3 bases are TGTGCCAGCAGTGGATCCGGGACTGCTCTCACAGATACGCAGTATTTT.

About this clone: At one boundary the junction diverges from the germline segment, which might be a read error. This chain connects TRBV15 to TRBJ2-1; maybe TRBD2 (5 bases). Germline CDR1 reads LNHNV; CDR2 reads YYDKDF (reference sequence). The CDR3 contains 16 residues. CDR3 in DNA: TGTGCCACCAGCAGAGATTGGCAAGAGGGATTTAATGGGCAGTTCTTC. It yields the protein CATSRDWQEGFNGQFF.

The chain is built from TRBV18 and TRBJ2-6; D remains ambiguous. The germline V gene has CDR1 KGHSH and CDR2 LQKENI. V was clipped by 2 bases and J by 0 bases, with 14 bases between them. This CDR3 has 18 residues. The CDR3 reads CASSPWYLASSGANVLTF. In DNA, the CDR3 is TGTGCCAGCTCACCATGGTACCTGGCGAGCTCTGGGGCCAACGTCCTGACTTTC.

J is TRBJ2-5 and V is TRBV5-6, with 14 positions matching TRBD2. This CDR3 has 17 amino acids. V shed 5 bases, J shed 5 bases, and the junction held 11 bases outside the gene matches. Germline V lookup: CDR1 SGHDT, CDR2 YYEEEE. Here the CDR3 DNA reads TGTGCCAGCAGAAGGGGACTAGCGGGAGTGAGTAGGGAGACCCAGTACTTC. Its translation: CASRRGLAGVSRETQYF.

About this clone: This specimen includes other DNA sequences encoding the same CDR3. CDR3 residues: CASRRTGTNYGYTF. Written as DNA, the CDR3 is TGTGCCAGCAGAAGGACAGGCACTAACTATGGCTACACCTTC. The chain has TRBV6-5 and TRBJ1-2, with 7 nucleotides matching TRBD1. This CDR3 is built from 14 residues. Germline lookup yields CDR1 MNHEY and CDR2 SVGAGI. The J segment lost 0 bases and the V segment lost 6 bases, leaving 4 bases of the junction unmatched.

J is TRBJ2-1 and V is TRBV2; TRBD1 agrees at 9 bases. The ends lost 6 bases at V and 7 bases at J; junction bases unmatched: 13. Germline CDR1 reads SNHLY; CDR2 reads FYNNEI. CDR3 length equals 16 residues. The CDR3 sequence is CASRGPGQGRWNEQFF. CDR3 sequence (DNA): TGTGCCAGCAGGGGACCGGGACAGGGAAGGTGGAATGAGCAGTTCTTC.

As to this clone: The same CDR3 is also encoded by other DNA sequences in this sample. This chain uses TRBV28 with TRBJ2-7; D remains unclear. Germline CDR1 reads MDHEN; CDR2 reads SYDVKM. Trimming shortened V by 5 bases and J by 3 bases, and 5 bases separated the two germline ends. This CDR3 is built from 11 residues. CDR3 nucleotides: TGTGCCAGCAGTGGATACTACGAGCAGTACTTC. Amino acids: CASSGYYEQYF. The variable domain in full, with the rest retrieved from reference TRBV28 and TRBJ2-7, is DVKVTQSSRYLVKRTGEKVFLECVQDMDHENMFWYRQDPGLGLRLIYFSYDVKMKEKGDIPEGYSVSREKKERFSLILESASTNQTSMYLCASSGYYEQYFGPGTRLTVT.

J is TRBJ1-2 and V is TRBV9; D may be TRBD1 (6 bases). This CDR3 region has 14 residues. V was pared by 3 bases and J by 4 bases, with 13 bases between. Germline lookup yields CDR1 SGDLS and CDR2 YYNGEE. The CDR3 sequence is CASSAQGQSYGYTF. CDR3 nucleotide sequence: TGTGCCAGCAGCGCCCAAGGACAGAGCTATGGCTACACCTTC.

V is TRBV5-1 and J is TRBJ1-4; TRBD1 matches 7 bases. CDR3 size: 16 residues. From germline, CDR1 is SGHRS and CDR2 YFSETQ. Trimming removed 2 bases from V and 0 bases from J; junction bases left unmatched: 4. This CDR3 is CASSLGTGATNEKLFF. DNA for the CDR3: TGCGCCAGCAGCTTAGGTACAGGGGCAACTAATGAAAAACTGTTTTTT.

This clone was observed once. This chain connects TRBV6-6 to TRBJ1-1, with D possibly matching TRBD1 (5 bases). CDR3 length: 14 amino acids. CDR1 MNHNY and CDR2 SVGAGI come from the germline V gene (reference sequence). V shed 2 bases and J shed 10 bases, with 17 bases lying between them. In nucleotides, the CDR3 is TGTGCCAGCAGTTACAGGACATTCGAACGGGGAGCTTTCTTT. It codes for CASSYRTFERGAFF.

The chain carries TRBV11-1 and TRBJ2-2; 8 nucleotides line up with TRBD1. The length of the CDR3 is 17 residues. CDR1 and CDR2 (germline): SGHAT, FQDESV (reference sequence). V was clipped by 4 bases and J by 7 bases; unmatched bases: 14. CDR3 amino acids: CASSSFLDRAMVGELFF. The CDR3 DNA reads as TGTGCCAGCAGCTCCTTTTTGGACAGGGCGATGGTCGGGGAGCTGTTTTTT.

This clone was recorded once. This chain joins TRBV2 and TRBJ2-5; possible D gene TRBD1, 6 bases. Matching the DNA end better, TRBJ2-7 makes the J call doubtful. Germline CDR1 reads SNHLY; CDR2 reads FYNNEI. The CDR3 has 12 residues. The DNA of the CDR3 is TGTGCCAACGGACAGTTTAACTACGAGCAGTACTTC. As protein: CANGQFNYEQYF.

On this clone: The sample carries other DNA sequences with the same CDR3. The V gene is TRBV10-3, the J gene TRBJ2-5; 7 nucleotides align to TRBD2. The trim removed 6 bases at V and 5 bases at J, leaving 0 bases unmatched. In germline, CDR1 is ENHRY, CDR2 SYGVKD. The length of the CDR3 is 11 residues. The CDR3 bases are TGTGCCATCAGGGGAGGGGAGACCCAGTACTTC. Its protein is CAIRGGETQYF.